This is a list of T cell receptor beta chains from one sample in a study of T-cell memory formation after mild COVID-19. MiXCR, run by TCRdb on the 5' RACE reads, gives a single entry per CDR3 protein. This sample has 450,000 to 700,000 distinct CDR3 sequences, with roughly 17% found just once. Sequenced sample: PBMCs or a T cell subset sorted from them (not recorded which). These receptors originate from an adult woman who had mild COVID-19 (a few samples of this study predate the infection). Cell type and time point are not known. Each CDR3 is given with its conserved first and last residue. A D gene is named only where the DNA matches it firmly. Where a row states a size, it is once, few, many or the class of an expanded clone; other rows omit it.

D: NA
J: TRBJ2-6
size: NA
V: TRBV9
CDR3: CASSALLGSGANVLTF
DNA: TGTGCCAGCAGCGCCTTGTTGGGCTCTGGGGCCAACGTCCTGACTTTC

D: NA
J: TRBJ2-3
size: few
V: TRBV4-2
CDR3: CASSQDRGLGSTDTQYF
DNA: TGTGCCAGCAGCCAAGATAGGGGTCTGGGCTCCACAGATACGCAGTATTTT

D: TRBD2
J: TRBJ2-5
size: NA
V: TRBV4-2
CDR3: CASSQDPGTKRLETQYF
DNA: TGTGCCAGCAGCCAAGACCCCGGGACTAAGAGATTAGAGACCCAGTACTTC

D: NA
J: TRBJ1-1
size: few
V: TRBV9
CDR3: CASSTAGVGTEAFF
DNA: TGTGCCAGCAGCACCGCAGGGGTGGGAACTGAAGCTTTCTTT

D: TRBD1
J: TRBJ1-5
size: NA
V: TRBV20-1
CDR3: CSARTGHNQPQHF
DNA: TGCAGTGCTAGGACAGGGCACAATCAGCCCCAGCATTTT

D: NA
J: TRBJ2-1
size: few
V: TRBV7-2
CDR3: CASSPDGLGYNEQFF
DNA: TGTGCCAGCAGCCCCGACGGCCTAGGCTACAATGAGCAGTTCTTC

D: NA
J: TRBJ2-3
size: NA
V: TRBV2
CDR3: CASSGSGLDTQYF
DNA: TGTGCCAGCAGTGGAAGCGGGCTGGATACGCAGTATTTT

D: NA
J: TRBJ2-3
size: few
V: TRBV12-3/TRBV12-4
CDR3: CASNLGRAVTDTQYF
DNA: TGTGCCAGCAATCTAGGCAGGGCGGTTACAGATACGCAGTATTTT

D: NA
J: TRBJ2-7
size: NA
V: TRBV4-1
CDR3: CASSQEPVTSGEQYF
DNA: TGCGCCAGCAGCCAAGAGCCCGTGACATCGGGGGAGCAGTACTTC

D: TRBD2
J: TRBJ2-1
size: NA
V: TRBV7-9
CDR3: CASSLKSGSNNEQFF
DNA: TGTGCCAGCAGCTTGAAAAGCGGGAGTAACAATGAGCAGTTCTTC

D: NA
J: TRBJ1-5
size: many
V: TRBV7-8
CDR3: CASSFDSGNQPQHF
DNA: TGTGCCAGCAGCTTCGACAGCGGCAATCAGCCCCAGCATTTT

D: NA
J: TRBJ1-6
size: many
V: TRBV7-2
CDR3: CASSLNTGSNSPLHF
DNA: TGTGCCAGCAGCTTAAACACAGGGAGTAATTCACCCCTCCACTTT

D: NA
J: TRBJ1-2
size: NA
V: TRBV24-1
CDR3: CATSDLRGSSGYTF
DNA: TGTGCCACCAGTGATTTGCGTGGCAGTTCTGGCTACACCTTC

D: NA
J: TRBJ2-7
size: NA
V: TRBV10-3
CDR3: CAIGEGEQYF
DNA: TGTGCCATCGGAGAGGGGGAGCAGTACTTC

D: TRBD2
J: TRBJ2-3
size: few
V: TRBV20-1
CDR3: CSAPLAGFTDTQYF
DNA: TGCAGTGCTCCCCTAGCGGGGTTCACAGATACGCAGTATTTT

D: NA
J: TRBJ1-1
size: many
V: TRBV27
CDR3: CASSRLGNTEAFF
DNA: TGTGCCAGCAGCCGCCTCGGGAACACTGAAGCTTTCTTT

D: NA
J: TRBJ1-1
size: NA
V: TRBV6-1
CDR3: CASSSPGRTEAFF
DNA: TGTGCCAGCAGTTCCCCGGGTCGGACTGAAGCTTTCTTT

D: TRBD1
J: TRBJ1-2
size: NA
V: TRBV24-1
CDR3: CATSDWTGRGVSNGYTF
DNA: TGTGCCACCAGTGATTGGACAGGGAGAGGGGTTTCGAATGGCTACACCTTC

D: TRBD1
J: TRBJ2-5
size: few
V: TRBV7-2
CDR3: CASSPGTGGTQTQYF
DNA: TGTGCCAGCAGCCCTGGGACAGGGGGCACACAGACCCAGTACTTC

D: TRBD2
J: TRBJ2-1
size: few
V: TRBV6-5
CDR3: CASSHGRVYNEQFF
DNA: TGTGCCAGCAGCCACGGGAGGGTATACAATGAGCAGTTCTTC

D: TRBD1
J: TRBJ2-5
size: NA
V: TRBV5-1
CDR3: CASSLGSRDRGRETQYF
DNA: TGCGCCAGCAGCTTGGGGTCCCGGGACAGGGGTCGAGAGACCCAGTACTTC

D: NA
J: TRBJ2-1
size: NA
V: TRBV7-8
CDR3: CASSFSRDPSYNEQFF
DNA: TGTGCCAGCAGCTTCTCCAGGGACCCCTCCTACAATGAGCAGTTCTTC

D: NA
J: TRBJ1-1
size: NA
V: TRBV25-1
CDR3: CASSDRQERENTEAFF
DNA: TGTGCCAGCAGTGATCGTCAGGAGAGGGAGAACACTGAAGCTTTCTTT

D: NA
J: TRBJ1-2
size: NA
V: TRBV6-2/TRBV6-3
CDR3: CASSRDRANYGYTF
DNA: TGTGCCAGCAGTAGGGACCGCGCTAACTATGGCTACACCTTC

D: NA
J: TRBJ1-1
size: few
V: TRBV29-1
CDR3: CSVVTGHSAEAFF
DNA: TGCAGCGTTGTTACGGGCCATAGCGCTGAAGCTTTCTTT

D: NA
J: TRBJ2-5
size: NA
V: TRBV2
CDR3: CASSESARRQETQYF
DNA: TGTGCCAGCAGTGAATCGGCCAGAAGACAAGAGACCCAGTACTTC

D: NA
J: TRBJ1-5
size: NA
V: TRBV27
CDR3: CASSFRINGQPQHF
DNA: TGTGCCAGCAGTTTTCGTATTAATGGTCAGCCCCAGCATTTT

D: TRBD1
J: TRBJ2-7
size: few
V: TRBV20-1
CDR3: CSAPRQGANEQYF
DNA: TGCAGTGCGCCCCGACAGGGAGCCAACGAGCAGTACTTC

D: TRBD2
J: TRBJ2-7
size: NA
V: TRBV9
CDR3: CASSVGEGTYEQYF
DNA: TGTGCCAGCAGCGTAGGGGAGGGGACCTACGAGCAGTACTTC

D: NA
J: TRBJ1-1
size: NA
V: TRBV7-6
CDR3: CASSADRPLYDNTEAFF
DNA: TGTGCCAGCAGCGCCGACAGGCCGTTATACGACAACACTGAAGCTTTCTTT

D: TRBD1
J: TRBJ2-7
size: few
V: TRBV10-3
CDR3: CAISDLDRGTYEQYF
DNA: TGTGCCATCAGTGACCTGGACAGGGGGACCTACGAGCAGTACTTC

D: TRBD1
J: TRBJ2-1
size: NA
V: TRBV20-1
CDR3: CSARFPPDRSAGDEQFF
DNA: TGCAGTGCTAGATTTCCCCCGGACAGGAGTGCGGGCGATGAGCAGTTCTTC

D: NA
J: TRBJ2-1
size: NA
V: TRBV6-1
CDR3: CASRKGRVEEQFF
DNA: TGTGCCAGCAGGAAGGGCAGGGTGGAAGAGCAGTTCTTC

D: NA
J: TRBJ2-2
size: many
V: TRBV29-1
CDR3: CSAGDSRLTGELFF
DNA: TGCAGCGCGGGGGACAGTAGGTTGACCGGGGAGCTGTTTTTT

D: TRBD2
J: TRBJ2-6
size: NA
V: TRBV12-3/TRBV12-4
CDR3: CASSPSPLAGIAGANVLTF
DNA: TGTGCCAGCAGTCCGAGCCCGCTAGCGGGCATAGCTGGGGCCAACGTCCTGACTTTC

D: NA
J: TRBJ2-7
size: few
V: TRBV5-1
CDR3: CASSLTRGYEQYF
DNA: TGCGCCAGCAGCTTGACTAGAGGCTACGAGCAGTACTTC

D: NA
J: TRBJ2-7
size: many
V: TRBV3-1
CDR3: CASSHGQGGYEQYF
DNA: TGTGCCAGCAGCCATGGCCAGGGGGGCTACGAGCAGTACTTC

D: NA
J: TRBJ1-5
size: NA
V: TRBV30
CDR3: CAWSKNLDQPQHF
DNA: TGTGCCTGGAGCAAAAACTTGGATCAGCCCCAGCATTTT

D: NA
J: TRBJ2-5
size: NA
V: TRBV19
CDR3: CASSIDLGNSQYF
DNA: TGTGCCAGTAGTATAGATCTTGGGAACTCACAGTACTTC